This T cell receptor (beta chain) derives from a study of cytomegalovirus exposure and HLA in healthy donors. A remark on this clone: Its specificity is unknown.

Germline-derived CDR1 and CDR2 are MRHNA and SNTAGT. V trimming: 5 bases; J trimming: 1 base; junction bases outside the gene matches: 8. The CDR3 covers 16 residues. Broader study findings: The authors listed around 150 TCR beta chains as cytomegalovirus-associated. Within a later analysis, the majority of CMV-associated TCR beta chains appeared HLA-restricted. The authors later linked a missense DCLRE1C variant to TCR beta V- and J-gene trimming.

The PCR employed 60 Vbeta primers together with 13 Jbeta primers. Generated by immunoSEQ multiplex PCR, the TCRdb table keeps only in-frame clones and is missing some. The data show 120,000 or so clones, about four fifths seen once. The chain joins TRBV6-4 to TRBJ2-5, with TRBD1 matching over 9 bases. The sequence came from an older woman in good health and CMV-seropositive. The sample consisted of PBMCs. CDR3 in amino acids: CASSKGGQGGQETQYF. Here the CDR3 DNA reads TGTGCCAGCAGTAAGGGGGGACAGGGCGGCCAAGAGACCCAGTACTTC.